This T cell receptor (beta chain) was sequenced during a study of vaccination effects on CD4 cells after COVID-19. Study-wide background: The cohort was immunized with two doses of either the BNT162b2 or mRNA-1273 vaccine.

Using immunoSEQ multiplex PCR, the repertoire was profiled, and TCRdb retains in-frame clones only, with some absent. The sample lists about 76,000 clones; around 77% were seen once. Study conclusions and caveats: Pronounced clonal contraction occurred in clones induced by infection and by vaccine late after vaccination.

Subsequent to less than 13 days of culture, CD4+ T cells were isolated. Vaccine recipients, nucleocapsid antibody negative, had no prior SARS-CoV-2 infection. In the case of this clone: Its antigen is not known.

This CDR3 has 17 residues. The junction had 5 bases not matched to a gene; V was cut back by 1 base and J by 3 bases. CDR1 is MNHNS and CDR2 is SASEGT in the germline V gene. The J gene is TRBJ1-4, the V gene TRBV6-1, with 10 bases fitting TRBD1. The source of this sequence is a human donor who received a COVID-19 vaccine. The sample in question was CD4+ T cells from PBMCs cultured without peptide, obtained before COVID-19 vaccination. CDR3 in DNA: TGTGCCAGCAGTGAAGTGGGGACAGGGGTGGCTAATGAAAAACTGTTTTTT. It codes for CASSEVGTGVANEKLFF.